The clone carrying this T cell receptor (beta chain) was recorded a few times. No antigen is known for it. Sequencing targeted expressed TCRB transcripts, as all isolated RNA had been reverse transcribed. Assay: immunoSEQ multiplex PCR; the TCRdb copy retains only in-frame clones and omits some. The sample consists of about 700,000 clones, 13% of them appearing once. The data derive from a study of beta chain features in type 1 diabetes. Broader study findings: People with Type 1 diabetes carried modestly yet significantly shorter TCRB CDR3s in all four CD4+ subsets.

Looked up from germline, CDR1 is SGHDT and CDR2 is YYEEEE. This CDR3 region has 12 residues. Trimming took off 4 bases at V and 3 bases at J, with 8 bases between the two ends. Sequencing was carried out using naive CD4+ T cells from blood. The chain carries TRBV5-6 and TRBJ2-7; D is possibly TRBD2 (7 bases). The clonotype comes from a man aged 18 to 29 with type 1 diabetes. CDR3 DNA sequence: TGTGCCAGCAGCAGGGGGGGCTACGAGCAGTACTTC. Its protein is CASSRGGYEQYF. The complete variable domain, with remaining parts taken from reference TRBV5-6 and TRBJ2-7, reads DAGVTQSPTHLIKTRGQQVTLRCSPKSGHDTVSWYQQALGQGPQFIFQYYEEEERQRGNFPDRFSGHQFPNYSSELNVNALLLGDSALYLCASSRGGYEQYFGPGTRLTVT.